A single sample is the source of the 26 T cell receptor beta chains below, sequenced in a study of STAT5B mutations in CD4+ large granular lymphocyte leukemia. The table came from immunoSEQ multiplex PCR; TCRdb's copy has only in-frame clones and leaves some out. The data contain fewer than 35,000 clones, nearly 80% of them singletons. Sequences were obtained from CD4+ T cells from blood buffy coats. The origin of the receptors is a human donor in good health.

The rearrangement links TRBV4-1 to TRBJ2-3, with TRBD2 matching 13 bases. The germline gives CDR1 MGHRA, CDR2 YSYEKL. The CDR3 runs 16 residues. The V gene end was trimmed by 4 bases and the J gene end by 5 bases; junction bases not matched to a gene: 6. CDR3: CASSPRTSGGRDTQYF. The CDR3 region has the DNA TGCGCCAGCAGCCCCAGGACTAGCGGGGGCAGAGATACGCAGTATTTT.

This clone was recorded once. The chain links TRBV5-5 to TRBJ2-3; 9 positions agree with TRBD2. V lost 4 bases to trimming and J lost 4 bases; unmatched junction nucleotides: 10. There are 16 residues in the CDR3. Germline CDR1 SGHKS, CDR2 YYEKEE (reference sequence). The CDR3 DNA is TGTGCCAGCAGCCGTCTAGCGGGACTCCCCGCAGATACGCAGTATTTT. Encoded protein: CASSRLAGLPADTQYF.

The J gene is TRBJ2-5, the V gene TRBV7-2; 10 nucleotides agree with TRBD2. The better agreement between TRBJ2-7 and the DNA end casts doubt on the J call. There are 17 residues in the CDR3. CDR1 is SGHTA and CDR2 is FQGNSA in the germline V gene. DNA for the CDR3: TGTGCCAGCAGCTTAGTAGCGGGGGGCTCAAACCACTACGAGCAGTACTTC. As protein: CASSLVAGGSNHYEQYF.

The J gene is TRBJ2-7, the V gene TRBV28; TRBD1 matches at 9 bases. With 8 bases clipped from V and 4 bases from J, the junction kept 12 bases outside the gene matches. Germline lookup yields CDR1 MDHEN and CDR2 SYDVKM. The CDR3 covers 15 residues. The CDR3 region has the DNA TGTGCCAGCTCGATTAGGTTGGGACAGGGTTACGAGCAGTACTTC. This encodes CASSIRLGQGYEQYF.

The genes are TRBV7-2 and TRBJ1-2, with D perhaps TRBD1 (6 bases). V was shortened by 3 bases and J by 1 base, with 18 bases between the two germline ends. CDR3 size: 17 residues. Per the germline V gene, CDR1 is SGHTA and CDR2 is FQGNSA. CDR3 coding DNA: TGTGCCAGCAGCTTTTCACAGGGAGGATCCGGTAACTATGGCTACACCTTC. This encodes CASSFSQGGSGNYGYTF. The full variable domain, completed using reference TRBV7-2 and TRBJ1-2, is GAGVSQSPSNKVTEKGKDVELRCDPISGHTALYWYRQSLGQGLEFLIYFQGNSAPDKSGLPSDRFSAERTGGSVSTLTIQRTQQEDSAVYLCASSFSQGGSGNYGYTFGSGTRLTVV.

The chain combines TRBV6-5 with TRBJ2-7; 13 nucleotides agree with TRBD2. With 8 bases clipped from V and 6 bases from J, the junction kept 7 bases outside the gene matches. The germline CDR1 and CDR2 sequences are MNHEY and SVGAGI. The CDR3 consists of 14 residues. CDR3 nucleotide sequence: TGTGCCAGCGCACCCGGGACTAGCGGGGTCGAGCAGTACTTC. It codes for CASAPGTSGVEQYF.

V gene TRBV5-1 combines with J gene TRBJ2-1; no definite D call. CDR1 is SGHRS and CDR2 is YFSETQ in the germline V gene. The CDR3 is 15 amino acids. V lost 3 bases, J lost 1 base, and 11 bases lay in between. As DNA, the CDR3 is TGCGCCAGCAGCTCGGTACGAGGTTCCTACAATGAGCAGTTCTTC. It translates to CASSSVRGSYNEQFF. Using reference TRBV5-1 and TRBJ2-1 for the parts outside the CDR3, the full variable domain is KAGVTQTPRYLIKTRGQQVTLSCSPISGHRSVSWYQQTPGQGLQFLFEYFSETQRNKGNFPGRFSGRQFSNSRSEMNVSTLELGDSALYLCASSSVRGSYNEQFFGPGTRLTVL.

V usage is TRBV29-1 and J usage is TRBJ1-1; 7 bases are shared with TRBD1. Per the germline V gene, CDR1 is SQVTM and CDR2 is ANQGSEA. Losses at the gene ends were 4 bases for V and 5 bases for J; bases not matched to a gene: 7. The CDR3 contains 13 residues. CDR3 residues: CSVGNNRGTEAFF. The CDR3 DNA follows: TGCAGCGTTGGGAATAACAGGGGAACTGAAGCTTTCTTT. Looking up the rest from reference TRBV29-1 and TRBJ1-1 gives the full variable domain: SAVISQKPSRDICQRGTSLTIQCQVDSQVTMMFWYRQQPGQSLTLIATANQGSEATYESGFVIDKFPISRPNLTFSTLTVSNMSPEDSSIYLCSVGNNRGTEAFFGQGTRLTVV.

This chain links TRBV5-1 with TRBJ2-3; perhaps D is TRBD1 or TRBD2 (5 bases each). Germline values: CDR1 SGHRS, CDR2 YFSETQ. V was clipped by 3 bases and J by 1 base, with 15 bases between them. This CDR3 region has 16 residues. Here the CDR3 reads CASSWDPRRGTDTQYF. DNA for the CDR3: TGCGCCAGCAGCTGGGACCCGCGTCGGGGCACAGATACGCAGTATTTT.

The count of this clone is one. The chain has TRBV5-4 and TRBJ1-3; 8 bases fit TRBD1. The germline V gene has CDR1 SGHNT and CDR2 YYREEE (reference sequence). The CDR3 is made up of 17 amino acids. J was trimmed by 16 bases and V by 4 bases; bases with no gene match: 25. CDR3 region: CASSLPLLGQDPGGVYF. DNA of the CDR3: TGTGCCAGCAGCCTTCCACTTTTGGGACAGGACCCCGGAGGAGTTTATTTT.

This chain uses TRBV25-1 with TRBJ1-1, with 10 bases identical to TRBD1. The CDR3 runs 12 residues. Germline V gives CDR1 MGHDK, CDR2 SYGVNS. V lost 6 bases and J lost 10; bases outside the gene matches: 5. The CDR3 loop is CASRWTGGGAFF. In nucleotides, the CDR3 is TGTGCCAGCAGGTGGACAGGGGGTGGAGCTTTCTTT.

This chain's CDR3 is CASSGLAGVTDTQYF. The DNA of the CDR3 is TGTGCCAGCAGTGGACTAGCGGGGGTTACAGATACGCAGTATTTT. The chain employs TRBV28 and TRBJ2-3; TRBD2 matches at 13 bases. Losses at the gene ends were 5 bases for V and 3 bases for J; bases not matched to a gene: 2. The CDR3 is 15 residues long. The germline V gene encodes CDR1 MDHEN and CDR2 SYDVKM.

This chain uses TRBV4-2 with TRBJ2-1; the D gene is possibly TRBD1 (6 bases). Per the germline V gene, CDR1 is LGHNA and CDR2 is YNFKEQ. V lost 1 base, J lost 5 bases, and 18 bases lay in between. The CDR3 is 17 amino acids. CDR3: CASSQVQGFEKNNEQFF. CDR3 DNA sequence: TGTGCCAGCAGCCAAGTTCAGGGGTTCGAGAAAAACAATGAGCAGTTCTTC.

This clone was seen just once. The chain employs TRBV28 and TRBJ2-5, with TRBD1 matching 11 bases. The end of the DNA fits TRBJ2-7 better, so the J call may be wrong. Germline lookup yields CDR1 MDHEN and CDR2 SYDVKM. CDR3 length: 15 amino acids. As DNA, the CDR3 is TGTGCCAGCAGTACCACTCGGACAGGGGGCATCGAGCAGTACTTC. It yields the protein CASSTTRTGGIEQYF.

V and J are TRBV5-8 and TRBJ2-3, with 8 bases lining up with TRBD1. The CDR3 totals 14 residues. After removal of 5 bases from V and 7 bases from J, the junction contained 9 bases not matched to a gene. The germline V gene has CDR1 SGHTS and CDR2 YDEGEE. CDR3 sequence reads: CASRRDRRDYTQYF. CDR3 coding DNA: TGTGCCAGCAGAAGGGACAGGAGAGATTATACGCAGTATTTT.

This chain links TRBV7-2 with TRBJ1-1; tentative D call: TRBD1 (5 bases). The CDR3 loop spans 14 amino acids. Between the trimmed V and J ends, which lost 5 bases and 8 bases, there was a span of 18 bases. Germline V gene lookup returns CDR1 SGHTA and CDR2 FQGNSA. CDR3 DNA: TGTGCCAGCAGCCGAACCACAGGTACGCCGGAAGCTTTCTTT. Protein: CASSRTTGTPEAFF.

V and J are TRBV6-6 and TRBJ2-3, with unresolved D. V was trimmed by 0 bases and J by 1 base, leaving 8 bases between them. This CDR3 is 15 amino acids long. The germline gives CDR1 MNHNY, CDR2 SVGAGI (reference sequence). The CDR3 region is CASSYSGGGTDTQYF. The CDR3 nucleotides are TGTGCCAGCAGTTACTCAGGCGGCGGCACAGATACGCAGTATTTT.

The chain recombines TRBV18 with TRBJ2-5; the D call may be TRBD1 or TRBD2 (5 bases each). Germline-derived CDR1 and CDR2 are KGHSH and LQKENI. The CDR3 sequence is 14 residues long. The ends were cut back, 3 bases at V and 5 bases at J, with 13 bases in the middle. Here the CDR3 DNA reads TGTGCCAGCTCACCCAGGGAGCCTCGGGAGACCCAGTACTTC. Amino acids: CASSPREPRETQYF.

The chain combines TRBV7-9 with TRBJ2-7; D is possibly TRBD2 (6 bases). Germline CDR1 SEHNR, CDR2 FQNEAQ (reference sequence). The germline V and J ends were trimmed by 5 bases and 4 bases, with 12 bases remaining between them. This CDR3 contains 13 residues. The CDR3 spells CASSRGGTYEQYF. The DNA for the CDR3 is TGTGCCAGCAGCCGCGGAGGGACGTACGAGCAGTACTTC.

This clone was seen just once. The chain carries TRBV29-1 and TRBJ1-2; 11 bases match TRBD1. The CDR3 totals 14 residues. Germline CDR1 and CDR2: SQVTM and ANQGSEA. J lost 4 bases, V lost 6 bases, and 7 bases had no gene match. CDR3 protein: CSVPRTGGIYGYTF. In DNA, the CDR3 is TGCAGCGTCCCTCGGACAGGGGGCATCTATGGCTACACCTTC.

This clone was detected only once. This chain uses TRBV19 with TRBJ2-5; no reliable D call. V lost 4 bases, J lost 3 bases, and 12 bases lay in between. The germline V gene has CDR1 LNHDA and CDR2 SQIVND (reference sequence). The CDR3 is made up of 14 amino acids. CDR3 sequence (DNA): TGTGCCAGTAGTAGCGTGGATAAAGAAGAGACCCAGTACTTC. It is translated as CASSSVDKEETQYF.

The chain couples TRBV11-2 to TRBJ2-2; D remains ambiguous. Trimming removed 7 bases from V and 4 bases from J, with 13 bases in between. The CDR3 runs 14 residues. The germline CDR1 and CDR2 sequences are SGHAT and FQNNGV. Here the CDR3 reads CASTPAPVTGELFF. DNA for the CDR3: TGTGCCAGCACCCCGGCGCCAGTCACCGGGGAGCTGTTTTTT.

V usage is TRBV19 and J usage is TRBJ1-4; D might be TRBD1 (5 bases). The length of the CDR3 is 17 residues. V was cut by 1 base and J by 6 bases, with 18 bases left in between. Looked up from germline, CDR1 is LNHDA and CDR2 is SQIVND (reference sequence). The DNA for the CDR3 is TGTGCCAGTAGTATAGGGTCGCGGGGGACGAGGGATGAAAAACTGTTTTTT. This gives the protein CASSIGSRGTRDEKLFF.

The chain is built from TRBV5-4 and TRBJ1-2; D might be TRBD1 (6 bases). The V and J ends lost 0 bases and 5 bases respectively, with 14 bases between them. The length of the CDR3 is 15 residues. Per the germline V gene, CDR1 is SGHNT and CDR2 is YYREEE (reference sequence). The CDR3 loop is CASSLAWDNKYGYTF. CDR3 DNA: TGTGCCAGCAGCTTGGCCTGGGACAATAAGTATGGCTACACCTTC.

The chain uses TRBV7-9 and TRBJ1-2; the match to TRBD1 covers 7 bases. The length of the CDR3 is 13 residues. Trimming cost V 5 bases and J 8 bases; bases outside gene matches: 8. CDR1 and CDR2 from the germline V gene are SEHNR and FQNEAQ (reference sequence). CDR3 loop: CASSRDSSWGYTF. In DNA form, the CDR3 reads TGTGCCAGCAGCCGGGACAGCTCTTGGGGCTACACCTTC. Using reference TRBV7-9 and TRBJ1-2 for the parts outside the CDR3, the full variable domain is DTGVSQNPRHKITKRGQNVTFRCDPISEHNRLYWYRQTLGQGPEFLTYFQNEAQLEKSRLLSDRFSAERPKGSFSTLEIQRTEQGDSAMYLCASSRDSSWGYTFGSGTRLTVV.

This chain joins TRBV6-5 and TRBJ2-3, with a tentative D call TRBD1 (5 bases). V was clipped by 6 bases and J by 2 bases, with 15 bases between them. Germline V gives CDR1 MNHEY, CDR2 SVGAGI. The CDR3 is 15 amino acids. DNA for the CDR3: TGTGCCAGCAGCCCCCGCAGGGTAAACACAGATACGCAGTATTTT. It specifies CASSPRRVNTDTQYF.